This entry features one TCR beta chain sequence. Its matching antigen is unknown. This sample is part of a study of shared clonotypes between healthy human individuals. General observations from the study: Sampling covered blood only; tissue repertoires likely differ. In general, naive subsets displayed greater estimated richness than memory subsets did. Although depth was large, rarefaction showed that sequencing of the sorted subsets was incomplete.

The repertoire was sequenced with immunoSEQ multiplex PCR; TCRdb's copy has only in-frame clones and lacks some. The data show 2.3 million or so clones, approximately 93% seen once. V was trimmed by 0 bases and J by 6 bases, leaving 6 bases between them. The germline V gene has CDR1 SGHRS and CDR2 YFSETQ. This CDR3 contains 12 residues. Adult donors, all healthy and HIV-negative, had no recent acute infections or vaccinations. Material for sequencing was naive CD4+ T cells from PBMCs. Sample subset: CD45RA+ positively selected. The rearrangement uses TRBV5-1 and TRBJ1-2, with D unresolved. The sequence was obtained from a young man in good health. Some clones in this sample may be carry-over from other donors' samples. CDR3 DNA: TGCGCCAGCAGCTTGGACGCGGATGGCTACACCTTC. This gives the protein CASSLDADGYTF.